These T cell receptor beta chains were read from a single sample in a study of patients and donors after allogeneic stem cell transplantation. In TCRdb, the RT-PCR reads were re-called with MiXCR into one record per CDR3 protein. The sample carries approximately 200,000 distinct CDR3 sequences, 41% recorded once. Material for sequencing was blood, either unsorted or a sorted T cell fraction (not recorded which). All receptors come from a human donor who was either an allogeneic HSCT recipient or a stem cell or donor lymphocyte infusion donor (not recorded which). It is not recorded whose cells these are; they may come from a transplant donor. Both conserved end residues are part of each CDR3. D genes are given only for firm matches. Some rows mark clone size as missing; the rest say once, few, many or name a class of expanded clone.

D gene: TRBD1; clone size: NA; J gene: TRBJ1-1; V gene: TRBV11-2; CDR3 protein: CASSIGQARSTEAFF; CDR3 DNA: TGTGCCAGCAGCATAGGACAGGCTAGGTCCACTGAAGCTTTCTTT
D gene: NA; clone size: NA; J gene: TRBJ1-2; V gene: TRBV12-3/TRBV12-4; CDR3 protein: CASTSEDHLLGYTF; CDR3 DNA: TGTGCCAGCACTTCAGAGGACCATCTCCTTGGCTACACCTTC
D gene: TRBD1; clone size: few; J gene: TRBJ2-3; V gene: TRBV5-1; CDR3 protein: CASSFPSTGTDTQYF; CDR3 DNA: TGCGCCAGCAGCTTCCCCTCGACAGGGACAGATACGCAGTATTTT
D gene: NA; clone size: NA; J gene: TRBJ1-3; V gene: TRBV20-1; CDR3 protein: CSAARWRDTGNTIYF; CDR3 DNA: TGCAGTGCCGCTCGATGGAGAGATACTGGAAACACCATATATTTT
D gene: TRBD1; clone size: few; J gene: TRBJ1-1; V gene: TRBV7-6; CDR3 protein: CASSLESGGAGNTEAFF; CDR3 DNA: TGTGCCAGCAGCTTGGAGTCAGGGGGCGCTGGAAACACTGAAGCTTTCTTT
D gene: TRBD1; clone size: NA; J gene: TRBJ2-7; V gene: TRBV20-1; CDR3 protein: CSARIDRDISYEQYF; CDR3 DNA: TGCAGTGCTCGAATAGACAGGGACATCTCCTACGAGCAGTACTTC
D gene: NA; clone size: NA; J gene: TRBJ1-4; V gene: TRBV5-1; CDR3 protein: CASSRLTNEKLFF; CDR3 DNA: TGCGCCAGCAGTAGATTAACTAATGAAAAACTGTTTTTT
D gene: TRBD1; clone size: few; J gene: TRBJ2-1; V gene: TRBV7-2; CDR3 protein: CASSLEGDRDNEQFF; CDR3 DNA: TGTGCCAGCAGCTTAGAGGGGGACAGAGACAATGAGCAGTTCTTC
D gene: NA; clone size: few; J gene: TRBJ1-4; V gene: TRBV30; CDR3 protein: CAWNRSPGEKLFF; CDR3 DNA: TGTGCCTGGAATAGGTCGCCTGGGGAAAAACTGTTTTTT
D gene: NA; clone size: NA; J gene: TRBJ1-2; V gene: TRBV6-5; CDR3 protein: CASSTPLGRTNYGYTF; CDR3 DNA: TGTGCCAGCAGTACACCCTTGGGACGGACTAACTATGGCTACACCTTC
D gene: TRBD1; clone size: NA; J gene: TRBJ1-4; V gene: TRBV28; CDR3 protein: CASSSRDRNLNEKLFF; CDR3 DNA: TGTGCCAGCAGTTCGCGGGACAGGAACCTAAATGAAAAACTGTTTTTT
D gene: NA; clone size: NA; J gene: TRBJ1-2; V gene: TRBV9; CDR3 protein: CASSIGGAHYGYTF; CDR3 DNA: TGTGCCAGCAGCATAGGGGGAGCCCACTATGGCTACACCTTC
D gene: TRBD2; clone size: NA; J gene: TRBJ2-5; V gene: TRBV7-8; CDR3 protein: CASSLALGTSGSETQYF; CDR3 DNA: TGTGCCAGCAGCTTAGCGCTTGGGACTAGCGGGTCAGAGACCCAGTACTTC
D gene: TRBD2; clone size: NA; J gene: TRBJ2-1; V gene: TRBV6-1; CDR3 protein: CASSNLLAGVANEQFF; CDR3 DNA: TGTGCCAGCAGTAACCTTCTAGCGGGAGTTGCAAATGAGCAGTTCTTC
D gene: TRBD1; clone size: few; J gene: TRBJ1-1; V gene: TRBV5-5; CDR3 protein: CASSAGTGGHTEAFF; CDR3 DNA: TGTGCCAGCAGCGCGGGGACAGGGGGTCACACTGAAGCTTTCTTT
D gene: TRBD2; clone size: few; J gene: TRBJ2-3; V gene: TRBV13; CDR3 protein: CASSLVVAGAGDTQYF; CDR3 DNA: TGTGCCAGCAGCTTAGTCGTAGCGGGAGCAGGAGATACGCAGTATTTT
D gene: NA; clone size: NA; J gene: TRBJ2-3; V gene: TRBV29-1; CDR3 protein: CSVLVPSTDTQYF; CDR3 DNA: TGCAGCGTTCTGGTTCCTAGCACAGATACGCAGTATTTT
D gene: TRBD2; clone size: NA; J gene: TRBJ2-2; V gene: TRBV5-1; CDR3 protein: CASRGLVGGELFF; CDR3 DNA: TGCGCCAGCAGAGGACTAGTCGGCGGGGAGCTGTTTTTT
D gene: TRBD2; clone size: NA; J gene: TRBJ2-3; V gene: TRBV7-6; CDR3 protein: CASSLGAGGSTDTQYF; CDR3 DNA: TGTGCCAGCAGCTTAGGAGCGGGAGGGAGCACAGATACGCAGTATTTT
D gene: NA; clone size: NA; J gene: TRBJ2-7; V gene: TRBV6-2/TRBV6-3; CDR3 protein: CASSYGGTAYEQYF; CDR3 DNA: TGTGCCAGCAGTTACGGCGGGACGGCTTACGAGCAGTACTTC
D gene: NA; clone size: NA; J gene: TRBJ1-2; V gene: TRBV3-1; CDR3 protein: CASSQDNRAGGYTF; CDR3 DNA: TGTGCCAGCAGCCAAGATAACCGGGCGGGAGGCTACACCTTC
D gene: NA; clone size: NA; J gene: TRBJ2-5; V gene: TRBV5-1; CDR3 protein: CASSLGLGPQETQYF; CDR3 DNA: TGCGCCAGCAGCTTGGGACTAGGGCCTCAAGAGACCCAGTACTTC
D gene: NA; clone size: NA; J gene: TRBJ1-1; V gene: TRBV4-2; CDR3 protein: CASSQDQGMSTEAFF; CDR3 DNA: TGTGCCAGCAGCCAAGATCAGGGGATGAGCACTGAAGCTTTCTTT
D gene: TRBD2; clone size: NA; J gene: TRBJ2-3; V gene: TRBV14; CDR3 protein: CASSPLTSGSGTQYF; CDR3 DNA: TGTGCCAGCAGTCCTTTGACTAGCGGGAGCGGTACGCAGTATTTT
D gene: TRBD1; clone size: few; J gene: TRBJ1-2; V gene: TRBV6-5; CDR3 protein: CASRDRPNYGYTF; CDR3 DNA: TGTGCCAGCAGGGACAGGCCCAACTATGGCTACACCTTC
D gene: TRBD1; clone size: few; J gene: TRBJ2-7; V gene: TRBV6-2/TRBV6-3; CDR3 protein: CASSQDRVREQYF; CDR3 DNA: TGTGCCAGCAGCCAGGACAGGGTGAGGGAGCAGTACTTC
D gene: NA; clone size: NA; J gene: TRBJ1-3; V gene: TRBV29-1; CDR3 protein: CSVEGRTNTIYF; CDR3 DNA: TGCAGCGTTGAAGGGCGAACGAACACCATATATTTT
D gene: NA; clone size: NA; J gene: TRBJ2-1; V gene: TRBV11-2; CDR3 protein: CASSLERAVHEQFF; CDR3 DNA: TGTGCCAGCAGCTTAGAGCGGGCGGTCCACGAGCAGTTCTTC
D gene: TRBD1; clone size: NA; J gene: TRBJ2-1; V gene: TRBV2; CDR3 protein: CASLKSSPGTAIEQFF; CDR3 DNA: TGTGCCAGCCTGAAATCTTCCCCCGGGACAGCTATCGAGCAGTTCTTC
D gene: NA; clone size: NA; J gene: TRBJ1-2; V gene: TRBV7-9; CDR3 protein: CASSLLGRDTF; CDR3 DNA: TGTGCCAGCAGCTTATTGGGTCGCGACACCTTC
D gene: TRBD2; clone size: once; J gene: TRBJ2-3; V gene: TRBV11-2; CDR3 protein: CASSLEASGSRTDTQYF; CDR3 DNA: TGTGCCAGCAGCTTAGAAGCTAGCGGGAGTCGTACAGATACGCAGTATTTT
D gene: TRBD1; clone size: NA; J gene: TRBJ2-2; V gene: TRBV10-3; CDR3 protein: CATFPQGEIDTGELFF; CDR3 DNA: TGTGCCACCTTTCCCCAGGGGGAAATAGACACCGGGGAGCTGTTTTTT
D gene: TRBD1; clone size: few; J gene: TRBJ1-1; V gene: TRBV5-8; CDR3 protein: CASSSDRGLAMNTEAFF; CDR3 DNA: TGTGCCAGCAGCTCCGACAGGGGGCTGGCGATGAACACTGAAGCTTTCTTT
D gene: NA; clone size: few; J gene: TRBJ1-5; V gene: TRBV12-3/TRBV12-4; CDR3 protein: CASSLNPRDNQPQHF; CDR3 DNA: TGTGCCAGCAGTTTGAACCCAAGGGACAATCAGCCCCAGCATTTT
D gene: NA; clone size: NA; J gene: TRBJ2-7; V gene: TRBV5-6; CDR3 protein: CASSLGGAEEQYF; CDR3 DNA: TGTGCCAGCAGCTTAGGGGGGGCCGAAGAGCAGTACTTC
D gene: NA; clone size: NA; J gene: TRBJ2-1; V gene: TRBV12-3/TRBV12-4; CDR3 protein: CASSFGVAYNEQFF; CDR3 DNA: TGTGCCAGCAGTTTTGGAGTTGCCTACAATGAGCAGTTCTTC
D gene: NA; clone size: NA; J gene: TRBJ1-1; V gene: TRBV12-3/TRBV12-4; CDR3 protein: CASLTGKSTEAFF; CDR3 DNA: TGTGCCAGCCTGACAGGAAAGTCCACTGAAGCTTTCTTT
D gene: TRBD1; clone size: NA; J gene: TRBJ2-7; V gene: TRBV7-6; CDR3 protein: CASSLGTGTYKQYF; CDR3 DNA: TGTGCCAGCAGCTTAGGGACAGGGACCTACAAGCAGTACTTC
D gene: NA; clone size: NA; J gene: TRBJ1-1; V gene: TRBV10-3; CDR3 protein: CAISESGMNTEAFF; CDR3 DNA: TGTGCCATCAGTGAGTCCGGTATGAACACTGAAGCTTTCTTT
D gene: TRBD1; clone size: NA; J gene: TRBJ2-7; V gene: TRBV27; CDR3 protein: CASRLWTGGIYEQYF; CDR3 DNA: TGTGCCAGCAGACTTTGGACAGGGGGAATCTACGAGCAGTACTTC
D gene: TRBD1; clone size: few; J gene: TRBJ1-1; V gene: TRBV10-3; CDR3 protein: CAISEGTGRSEAFF; CDR3 DNA: TGTGCCATCAGTGAGGGGACAGGGAGGTCTGAAGCTTTCTTT
D gene: NA; clone size: few; J gene: TRBJ2-1; V gene: TRBV6-2/TRBV6-3; CDR3 protein: CASSTSGLGADEQFF; CDR3 DNA: TGTGCCAGCAGTACCTCGGGACTTGGGGCCGATGAGCAGTTCTTC
D gene: NA; clone size: NA; J gene: TRBJ1-6; V gene: TRBV5-1; CDR3 protein: CASSPDNNNSPLHF; CDR3 DNA: TGCGCCAGCAGCCCGGACAACAATAATTCACCCCTCCACTTT
D gene: NA; clone size: NA; J gene: TRBJ2-1; V gene: TRBV28; CDR3 protein: CASSGQSWAFDSSYNEQFF; CDR3 DNA: TGTGCCAGCTCCGGACAATCCTGGGCATTCGATAGCTCCTACAATGAGCAGTTCTTC
D gene: NA; clone size: NA; J gene: TRBJ1-2; V gene: TRBV20-1; CDR3 protein: CSAWPGAQNYGYTF; CDR3 DNA: TGCAGTGCGTGGCCCGGAGCACAGAACTATGGCTACACCTTC
D gene: TRBD1; clone size: few; J gene: TRBJ1-2; V gene: TRBV13; CDR3 protein: CASVRTGRGDGYTF; CDR3 DNA: TGTGCCAGCGTCCGGACGGGCAGGGGGGATGGCTACACCTTC
D gene: NA; clone size: few; J gene: TRBJ1-1; V gene: TRBV6-5; CDR3 protein: CASSTENTEAFF; CDR3 DNA: TGTGCCAGCAGTACCGAGAACACTGAAGCTTTCTTT
D gene: NA; clone size: NA; J gene: TRBJ1-1; V gene: TRBV3-1; CDR3 protein: CASSQDIRDTEAFF; CDR3 DNA: TGTGCCAGCAGCCAAGATATAAGGGACACTGAAGCTTTCTTT
D gene: NA; clone size: NA; J gene: TRBJ2-1; V gene: TRBV4-1; CDR3 protein: CASSQGNNNEQFF; CDR3 DNA: TGCGCCAGCAGCCAAGGAAACAACAATGAGCAGTTCTTC
D gene: NA; clone size: few; J gene: TRBJ2-5; V gene: TRBV12-3/TRBV12-4; CDR3 protein: CASSNTGSQETQYF; CDR3 DNA: TGTGCCAGCAGTAATACGGGATCCCAAGAGACCCAGTACTTC
D gene: NA; clone size: NA; J gene: TRBJ1-1; V gene: TRBV6-1; CDR3 protein: CASSPLGEALEAFF; CDR3 DNA: TGTGCCAGCAGTCCCCTAGGGGAGGCCCTGGAAGCTTTCTTT
D gene: NA; clone size: NA; J gene: TRBJ2-3; V gene: TRBV7-9; CDR3 protein: CASSLVPGATDTQYF; CDR3 DNA: TGTGCCAGCAGCTTAGTCCCAGGAGCCACAGATACGCAGTATTTT
D gene: NA; clone size: NA; J gene: TRBJ1-1; V gene: TRBV5-1; CDR3 protein: CASSLEAGRGAEAFF; CDR3 DNA: TGCGCCAGCAGCTTGGAGGCGGGCCGTGGGGCTGAAGCTTTCTTT
D gene: TRBD2; clone size: NA; J gene: TRBJ2-1; V gene: TRBV6-4; CDR3 protein: CASSGAGGRNEQFF; CDR3 DNA: TGTGCCAGCAGTGGGGCGGGAGGCCGTAATGAGCAGTTCTTC
D gene: NA; clone size: NA; J gene: TRBJ1-3; V gene: TRBV5-1; CDR3 protein: CASSQIHTPTPGNTIYF; CDR3 DNA: TGCGCCAGCAGCCAAATCCATACGCCGACTCCTGGAAACACCATATATTTT
D gene: TRBD2; clone size: NA; J gene: TRBJ2-7; V gene: TRBV5-1; CDR3 protein: CASSRGLANNSYEQYF; CDR3 DNA: TGCGCCAGCAGCCGTGGACTAGCGAACAACTCCTACGAGCAGTACTTC
D gene: NA; clone size: NA; J gene: TRBJ1-1; V gene: TRBV7-9; CDR3 protein: CASSLALAEAFF; CDR3 DNA: TGTGCCAGCAGCTTAGCGCTGGCTGAAGCTTTCTTT
D gene: NA; clone size: few; J gene: TRBJ2-7; V gene: TRBV6-5; CDR3 protein: CASSYTQLGPWTHF; CDR3 DNA: TGTGCCAGCAGTTACACCCAATTGGGACCTTGGACGCACTTC
D gene: NA; clone size: NA; J gene: TRBJ1-1; V gene: TRBV6-1; CDR3 protein: CASSALLTKRSTEAFF; CDR3 DNA: TGTGCCAGCAGCGCCCTTTTAACCAAACGGAGCACTGAAGCTTTCTTT